This T cell receptor beta chain came from a study of CD8 T cells in Susac syndrome. Findings and limits, study-wide: The authors acknowledged that the study's TCR sequencing and HLA analysis involved relatively few individuals.

With random hexamers, 0.5 to 1 ug RNA was reverse transcribed. TCRdb re-called the immunoSEQ multiplex PCR reads with MiXCR, one entry per CDR3 protein. The data show about 120,000 distinct CDR3 sequences, about 95% seen once. Sequencing of TCR beta was performed on blood CD8+ and CD4+ T cells. Bulk CD8+ and CD4+ cells came from magnetic negative isolation; CD8+ TEMRA by FACS. As concerns this clonotype: Its antigen is undetermined.

Sequencing was carried out using CD4+ T cells from PBMCs. The TCR sequence derives from a human donor with multiple sclerosis.

The CDR3 DNA reads TGCAGTGCTAGAGGAGAGCGAGAACAAGAGACCCAGTACTTC. As protein: CSARGEREQETQYF. This chain links TRBV20-1 with TRBJ2-5; D not certain. The CDR3 runs to 14 residues. Germline values: CDR1 DFQATT, CDR2 SNEGSKA (reference sequence). Trimming took 1 base from V and 2 from J, leaving 11 bases between them.